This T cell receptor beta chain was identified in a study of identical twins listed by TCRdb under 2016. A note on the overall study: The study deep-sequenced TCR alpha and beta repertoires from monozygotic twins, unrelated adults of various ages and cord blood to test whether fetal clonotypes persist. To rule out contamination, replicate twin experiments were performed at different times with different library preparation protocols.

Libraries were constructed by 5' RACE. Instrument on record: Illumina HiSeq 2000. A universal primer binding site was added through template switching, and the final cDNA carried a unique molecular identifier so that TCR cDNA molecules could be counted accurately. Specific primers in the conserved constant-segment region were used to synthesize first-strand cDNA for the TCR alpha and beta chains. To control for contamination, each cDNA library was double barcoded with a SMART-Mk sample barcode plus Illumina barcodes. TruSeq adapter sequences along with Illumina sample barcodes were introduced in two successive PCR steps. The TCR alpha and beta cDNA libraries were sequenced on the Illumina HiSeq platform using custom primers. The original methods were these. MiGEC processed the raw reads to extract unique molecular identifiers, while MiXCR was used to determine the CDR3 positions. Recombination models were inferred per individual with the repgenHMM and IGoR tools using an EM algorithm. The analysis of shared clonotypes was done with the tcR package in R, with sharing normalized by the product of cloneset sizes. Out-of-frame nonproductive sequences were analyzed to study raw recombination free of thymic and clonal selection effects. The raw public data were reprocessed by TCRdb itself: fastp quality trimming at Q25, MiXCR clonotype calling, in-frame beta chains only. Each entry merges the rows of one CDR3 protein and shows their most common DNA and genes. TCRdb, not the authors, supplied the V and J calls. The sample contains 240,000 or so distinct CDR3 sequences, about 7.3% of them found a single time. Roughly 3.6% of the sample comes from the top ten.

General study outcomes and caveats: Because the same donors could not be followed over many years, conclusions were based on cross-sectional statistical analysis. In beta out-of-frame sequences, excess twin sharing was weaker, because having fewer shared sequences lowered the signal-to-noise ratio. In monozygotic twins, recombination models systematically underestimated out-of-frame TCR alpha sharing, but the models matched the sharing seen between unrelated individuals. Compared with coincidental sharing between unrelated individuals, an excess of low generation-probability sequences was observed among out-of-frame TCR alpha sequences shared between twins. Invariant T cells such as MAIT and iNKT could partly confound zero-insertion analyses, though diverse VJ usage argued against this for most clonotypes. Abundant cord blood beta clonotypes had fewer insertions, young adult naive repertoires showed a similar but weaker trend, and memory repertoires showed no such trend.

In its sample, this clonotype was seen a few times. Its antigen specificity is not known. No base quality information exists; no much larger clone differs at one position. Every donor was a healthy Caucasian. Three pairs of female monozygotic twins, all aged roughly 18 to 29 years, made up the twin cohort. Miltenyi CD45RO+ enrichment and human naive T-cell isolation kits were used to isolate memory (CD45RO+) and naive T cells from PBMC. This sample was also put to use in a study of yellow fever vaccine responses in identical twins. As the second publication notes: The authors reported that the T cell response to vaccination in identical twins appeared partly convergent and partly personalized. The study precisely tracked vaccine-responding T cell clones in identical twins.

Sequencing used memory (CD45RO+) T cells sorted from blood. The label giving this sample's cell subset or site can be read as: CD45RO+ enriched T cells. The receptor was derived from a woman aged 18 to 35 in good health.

The CDR3 protein is CASSQGWTGLNYEQYF. Here is the DNA: TGCGCCAGCAGCCAAGGCTGGACAGGGCTCAACTACGAGCAGTACTTC. Here the chain combines TRBV4-1 and TRBJ2-7, with 8 bases aligning to TRBD1. Trimmed from V: 1 base; trimmed from J: 3 bases; junction bases lacking a gene match: 8. From the germline V gene, CDR1 is MGHRA and CDR2 is YSYEKL. The CDR3 holds 16 amino acids from the cysteine to the phenylalanine. The CDR3 DNA has 48 bases and is translated from base 1.